Each of the 21 T cell receptor beta chains below was sequenced from the same sample in a study of shared clonotypes between healthy human individuals (dated by TCRdb to 2019 to 2021). Preparation of the library involved the immunoSEQ multiplex PCR assay. TCRdb mirrors the immuneACCESS table, restricted to in-frame sequences. Some clones are absent from its copies; in checked studies, under half trace to an unresolved V gene, and the reason for the others is unknown. This sample is represented by approximately 530,000 clones; about 96% of them were singletons. The top ten hold 0.064% of the sample. Sequenced sample: naive CD4+ T cells sorted from blood. The sample's cell subset or site label is to be understood as: CD45RA+ positively selected. These TCRs come from a woman aged 25 to 39 in good health.

This chain uses TRBV5-1 with TRBJ2-1, with TRBD2 identical over 7 bases. This CDR3 region has 14 residues. After removal of 7 bases from V and 3 bases from J, the junction contained 7 bases not matched to a gene. Germline assignment: CDR1 SGHRS and CDR2 YFSETQ. The CDR3 loop is CASGGRGSYNEQFF. CDR3 nucleotides: TGCGCCAGCGGCGGCCGCGGGAGCTACAATGAGCAGTTCTTC.

V is TRBV27 and J is TRBJ2-1; D is unresolved. The CDR3 covers 17 residues. Germline CDR1 and CDR2: MNHEY and SMNVEV (reference sequence). V was cut by 6 bases and J by 0 bases, with 18 bases left in between. CDR3 region: CASSPRSGGASYNEQFF. The CDR3 nucleotides read TGTGCCAGCAGCCCCCGATCAGGCGGAGCCTCCTACAATGAGCAGTTCTTC.

This rearrangement joins TRBV6-6 to TRBJ1-2; D is unresolved. CDR3 length: 14 residues. Trimming removed 6 bases from V and 8 bases from J, with 19 bases in between. Germline lookup yields CDR1 MNHNY and CDR2 SVGAGI (reference sequence). The CDR3 sequence is CASRALTGRDGYTF. As DNA, the CDR3 is TGTGCCAGCAGAGCTTTGACGGGAAGAGACGGCTACACCTTC.

This chain links TRBV19 with TRBJ2-1; D is unresolved. Trimming stripped 1 base from V and 5 bases from J, with 6 bases between. CDR3 length: 13 amino acids. Germline CDR1 LNHDA, CDR2 SQIVND (reference sequence). The CDR3 spells CASSIGTHNEQFF. CDR3 coding DNA: TGTGCCAGTAGTATAGGAACGCACAATGAGCAGTTCTTC.

V usage is TRBV5-4 and J usage is TRBJ2-5, with 10 bases identical to TRBD2. Trimming removed 1 base from V and 1 base from J; junction bases left unmatched: 7. This CDR3 contains 17 residues. The germline V gene encodes CDR1 SGHNT and CDR2 YYREEE (reference sequence). The CDR3 loop is CASSLFKLAGSQETQYF. CDR3 nucleotide sequence: TGTGCCAGCAGCTTGTTTAAACTAGCGGGGTCCCAAGAGACCCAGTACTTC.

The rearrangement joins TRBV27 to TRBJ2-7; the match to TRBD1 covers 9 bases. Germline V gives CDR1 MNHEY, CDR2 SMNVEV (reference sequence). V shed 6 bases and J 4 bases; nucleotides not matched to a gene: 7. The CDR3 covers 14 residues. CDR3 nucleotide sequence: TGTGCCAGCAGAACACAGGGGGCAGTGTACGAGCAGTACTTC. It yields the protein CASRTQGAVYEQYF.

The chain uses TRBV28 and TRBJ2-7; no clear D gene. CDR3 length: 13 amino acids. Germline CDR1 reads MDHEN; CDR2 reads SYDVKM. Deletions cut 7 bases from V and 3 bases from J, with 13 bases between. The CDR3 bases are TGTGCCAGCAATGACGCCCCAATCTACGAGCAGTACTTC. Translation: CASNDAPIYEQYF.

This sequence joins TRBV4-2 and TRBJ2-7; 13 bases line up with TRBD2. Germline V gene data show CDR1 as LGHNA and CDR2 as YNFKEQ. The CDR3 contains 15 residues. J lost 9 bases, V lost 4 bases, and 9 bases had no gene match. The CDR3 loop reads CASSPSTSGRAAQYF. The CDR3 region has the DNA TGTGCCAGCAGCCCATCTACTAGCGGGAGGGCCGCGCAGTACTTC.

The J gene is TRBJ2-6, the V gene TRBV4-2; D may be TRBD1 (5 bases). CDR1 is LGHNA and CDR2 is YNFKEQ in the germline V gene. The CDR3 length is 17 residues. V gave up 0 bases and J gave up 4 bases, with 13 bases separating them. CDR3 nucleotides: TGTGCCAGCAGCCAAGAGTGGGGCGATACCGGGGCCAACGTCCTGACTTTC. Amino acid sequence: CASSQEWGDTGANVLTF.

V and J are TRBV7-7 and TRBJ1-4, with D possibly TRBD1 on 5 matching bases. Deletions cut 4 bases from V and 8 bases from J, with 17 bases between. From germline, CDR1 is SSHAT and CDR2 FNYEAQ (reference sequence). The CDR3 consists of 15 residues. The CDR3 is CASSSHGGMVEKLFF. The CDR3 bases are TGTGCCAGCAGCTCCCATGGGGGGATGGTAGAAAAACTGTTTTTT.

CDR3 region: CASTPADRGGVYGYTF. CDR3 nucleotides: TGTGCCAGCACCCCGGCAGACCGAGGGGGTGTCTATGGCTACACCTTC. The chain carries TRBV6-4 and TRBJ1-2, with D maybe TRBD1 (6 bases). This CDR3 is built from 16 residues. Germline assignment: CDR1 MRHNA and CDR2 SNTAGT. V lost 7 bases to trimming and J lost 4 bases, with 22 bases between them.

The chain recombines TRBV5-4 with TRBJ2-1; D tentatively reads TRBD1 or TRBD2 (5 bases each). CDR1 SGHNT and CDR2 YYREEE come from the germline V gene (reference sequence). The ends were cut back, 5 bases at V and 15 bases at J, with 15 bases in the middle. This CDR3 is 11 amino acids long. CDR3 sequence reads: CASSLGTKSFF. In nucleotides, the CDR3 is TGTGCCAGCAGTCTTGGGACCAAATCGTTCTTC.

The rearrangement links TRBV19 to TRBJ1-1; TRBD1 agrees at 8 bases. J was trimmed by 0 bases and V by 6 bases; bases with no gene match: 9. CDR3 length equals 16 residues. Germline CDR1 and CDR2: LNHDA and SQIVND (reference sequence). The chain's CDR3 is CASRFRDRRMNTEAFF. In nucleotides, the CDR3 is TGTGCCAGTAGATTCCGGGACAGGAGAATGAACACTGAAGCTTTCTTT.

This sequence joins TRBV28 and TRBJ1-1; TRBD1 is a possible D gene (5 bases). This CDR3 has 16 residues. Germline V lookup: CDR1 MDHEN, CDR2 SYDVKM. The V end lost 8 bases, the J end lost 1 base, and 20 bases lay between the germline ends. Written as DNA, the CDR3 is TGTGCCAGCCCCCCTTTTACAGGAGGGGCGAACACTGAAGCTTTCTTT. It is translated as CASPPFTGGANTEAFF.

This sequence joins TRBV28 and TRBJ2-7; TRBD1 or TRBD2 may be the D gene (5 bases each). V was trimmed by 7 bases and J by 4 bases, leaving 26 bases between them. Germline V gene lookup returns CDR1 MDHEN and CDR2 SYDVKM. The CDR3 contains 17 residues. The CDR3 is CASTLWGFGGTRYEQYF. CDR3 DNA: TGTGCCAGCACCTTATGGGGGTTTGGGGGAACGCGTTACGAGCAGTACTTC.

This chain joins TRBV11-3 and TRBJ2-1, with D hard to call. This CDR3 region has 13 residues. In germline, CDR1 is SGHNT, CDR2 YENEEA. V was cut by 3 bases and J by 5 bases, with 8 bases left in between. The CDR3 here is CASSFSKNNEQFF. DNA for the CDR3: TGTGCCAGCAGCTTTAGTAAAAACAATGAGCAGTTCTTC.

The CDR3 region is CASRTGLAGQETQYF. The CDR3, as DNA: TGCGCCAGCAGGACGGGACTAGCGGGACAAGAGACCCAGTACTTC. This chain links TRBV10-2 with TRBJ2-5; 13 bases align to TRBD2. J was trimmed by 2 bases and V by 6 bases; bases with no gene match: 3. Germline V gene sequence: CDR1 WSHSY, CDR2 SAAADI. The CDR3 is 15 residues long.

The chain links TRBV16 to TRBJ2-3, with TRBD2 matching over 8 bases. CDR1 and CDR2 (germline): KGHSY, FQNENV. The ends lost 6 bases at V and 6 bases at J; junction bases unmatched: 8. This CDR3 spans 14 amino acids. The CDR3 here is CASRPGLARDTQYF. In DNA, the CDR3 is TGTGCCAGCAGACCAGGACTAGCAAGGGATACGCAGTATTTT.

The chain joins TRBV18 to TRBJ2-7; a weak D match, TRBD1 (6 bases). V was shortened by 4 bases and J by 2 bases, with 12 bases between the two germline ends. Germline CDR1 reads KGHSH; CDR2 reads LQKENI. This CDR3 is built from 14 residues. CDR3 protein: CASSRTEYPYEQYF. DNA for the CDR3: TGTGCCAGCTCACGGACAGAATACCCCTACGAGCAGTACTTC.

The V call is TRBV10-2, the J call TRBJ2-5; D uncertain. V dropped 8 bases and J dropped 4 bases, with 14 bases sitting between them. CDR3 size: 13 residues. Germline V CDR1 and CDR2: WSHSY, SAAADI. This CDR3 reads CASSSGQRETQYF. The CDR3 nucleotides read TGCGCCAGCTCTTCGGGCCAACGAGAGACCCAGTACTTC.

V is TRBV2 and J is TRBJ2-1, with D uncertain. This CDR3 is built from 12 residues. The germline CDR1 and CDR2 sequences are SNHLY and FYNNEI. Trimming left V 6 bases short and J 10 bases short, with 13 bases between. The CDR3 sequence: CASRFLRREQFF. The CDR3 region has the DNA TGTGCCAGCAGATTCTTAAGACGAGAGCAGTTCTTC.